This TCR beta chain was found in a study of T cell changes during pregnancy in multiple sclerosis. V gave up 1 base and J gave up 10 bases, with 12 bases separating them. The CDR3 is 14 residues long. Germline values: CDR1 SGHDT, CDR2 YYEEEE. Repertoires were generated with immunoSEQ multiplex PCR, while TCRdb's copy carries only in-frame clones and drops some. In the table there are about 44,000 clones, less than 95% of which are singletons. This TCR was sampled from a female donor with multiple sclerosis, enrolled in a pregnancy study. Sequenced here: CD4+ T cells from peripheral blood mononuclear cells, sampled in the third trimester of pregnancy. V gene TRBV5-6 combines with J gene TRBJ1-6; the D is unclear. DNA of the CDR3: TGTGCCAGCAGCTTGTTGTTTCCTTCCTCACCCCTCCACTTT. This gives the protein CASSLLFPSSPLHF. Complete variable domain (other parts from reference TRBV5-6 and TRBJ1-6): DAGVTQSPTHLIKTRGQQVTLRCSPKSGHDTVSWYQQALGQGPQFIFQYYEEEERQRGNFPDRFSGHQFPNYSSELNVNALLLGDSALYLCASSLLFPSSPLHFGNGTRLTVT.